Shown below are 23 T cell receptor beta chains from a single sample sequenced in a study of blood T cell repertoires in COVID-19. Produced via immunoSEQ multiplex PCR; TCRdb's table is partial and in-frame only. The sample holds 450,000 or so clones, over 85% seen once. The material sequenced was peripheral blood. The receptors derive from a man aged 18 to 30 with COVID-19, enrolled during active disease.

The V gene is TRBV15, the J gene TRBJ2-1; possibly TRBD2 for D (7 bases). The germline V gene has CDR1 LNHNV and CDR2 YYDKDF (reference sequence). The length of the CDR3 is 14 residues. Trimming left V 3 bases short and J 6 bases short, with 12 bases between. CDR3 protein: CATSRGGPTNEQFF. DNA of the CDR3: TGTGCCACCAGCAGGGGGGGGCCGACCAATGAGCAGTTCTTC.

This sequence joins TRBV7-9 and TRBJ2-7; 8 nucleotides match TRBD1. V gave up 5 bases and J gave up 0 bases; unmatched junction bases: 9. The CDR3 contains 16 residues. Per the germline V gene, CDR1 is SEHNR and CDR2 is FQNEAQ (reference sequence). CDR3 amino acids: CASSDRRTGSSYEQYF. Here the CDR3 DNA reads TGTGCCAGCAGCGACCGAAGGACAGGGTCCTCCTACGAGCAGTACTTC. The full variable domain, with the rest looked up from reference TRBV7-9 and TRBJ2-7, is DTGVSQNPRHKITKRGQNVTFRCDPISEHNRLYWYRQTLGQGPEFLTYFQNEAQLEKSRLLSDRFSAERPKGSFSTLEIQRTEQGDSAMYLCASSDRRTGSSYEQYFGPGTRLTVT.

J is TRBJ2-2 and V is TRBV29-1; the match to TRBD2 covers 13 bases. This CDR3 has 15 residues. V dropped 4 bases and J dropped 4; count of bases not matched to a gene: 3. The germline gives CDR1 SQVTM, CDR2 ANQGSEA. The CDR3 sequence is CSVGTSGGPTGELFF. The CDR3, as DNA: TGCAGCGTTGGGACTAGCGGGGGACCCACCGGGGAGCTGTTTTTT.

This sequence joins TRBV19 and TRBJ2-3, with D perhaps TRBD1 (6 bases). Germline V CDR1 and CDR2: LNHDA, SQIVND (reference sequence). The CDR3 loop spans 15 amino acids. V lost 9 bases and J lost 0, with 16 bases in between. The CDR3 loop reads CASKGTTGSTDTQYF. In nucleotides, the CDR3 is TGTGCCAGCAAAGGGACAACCGGTAGCACAGATACGCAGTATTTT. The full variable domain, its missing parts supplied by reference TRBV19 and TRBJ2-3, is DGGITQSPKYLFRKEGQNVTLSCEQNLNHDAMYWYRQDPGQGLRLIYYSQIVNDFQKGDIAEGYSVSREKKESFPLTVTSAQKNPTAFYLCASKGTTGSTDTQYFGPGTRLTVL.

The V gene is TRBV19, the J gene TRBJ2-1; TRBD1 might be the D (5 bases). The germline V gene has CDR1 LNHDA and CDR2 SQIVND (reference sequence). V lost 8 bases, J lost 8 bases, and 13 bases lay in between. The CDR3 has 12 amino acids. The CDR3 DNA is TGTGCCAGTGGGGCCGGGCCACATGAGCAGTTCTTC. Translation gives CASGAGPHEQFF.

The CDR3 protein is CASSGEAGGGYEQYF. CDR3 in DNA: TGTGCCAGCAGCGGGGAGGCGGGGGGAGGCTACGAGCAGTACTTC. The rearrangement links TRBV9 to TRBJ2-7, with TRBD2 matching over 8 bases. Germline CDR1 SGDLS, CDR2 YYNGEE. The junction had 8 bases not matched to a gene; V was cut back by 3 bases and J by 3 bases. The CDR3 runs to 15 residues.

The genes are TRBV24-1 and TRBJ1-2, with no clear D. V lost 6 bases, J lost 4 bases, and 17 bases lay in between. The CDR3 sequence is 15 residues long. Germline CDR1 and CDR2: KGHDR and SFDVKD. The chain's CDR3 is CATSFFRWRCYGYTF. The CDR3 nucleotides are TGTGCCACCAGTTTCTTTCGTTGGCGGTGCTATGGCTACACCTTC.

The genes are TRBV18 and TRBJ2-3, with 7 bases aligning to TRBD2. The CDR3 is 13 amino acids. Germline CDR1 reads KGHSH; CDR2 reads LQKENI. V shed 2 bases, J shed 11 bases, and the junction held 7 bases outside the gene matches. The CDR3 protein is CASSPYSGVEQYF. CDR3 DNA sequence: TGTGCCAGCTCACCATACAGCGGGGTTGAGCAGTATTTT.

The chain recombines TRBV14 with TRBJ1-2; TRBD1 is a possible D gene (5 bases). V lost 4 bases to trimming and J lost 0 bases, with 18 bases between them. The length of the CDR3 is 17 residues. CDR1 is SGHDN, CDR2 FVKESK, per germline. DNA of the CDR3: TGTGCCAGCAGCCCCGAGTTTCGGGGGGAAGCTAACTATGGCTACACCTTC. This encodes CASSPEFRGEANYGYTF.

V usage is TRBV18 and J usage is TRBJ2-5; the D gene is possibly TRBD2 (5 bases). Germline V gene sequence: CDR1 KGHSH, CDR2 LQKENI. The V end was cut by 5 bases, the J end by 2 bases, with 15 bases between. This CDR3 region has 15 residues. The CDR3 region is CASSSLAIEQETQYF. DNA for the CDR3: TGTGCCAGCTCATCCCTAGCAATCGAACAAGAGACCCAGTACTTC.

V and J are TRBV24-1 and TRBJ2-3; a weak D match, TRBD2 (6 bases). Germline V gene sequence: CDR1 KGHDR, CDR2 SFDVKD. Trimming cost V 6 bases and J 0 bases, with 21 bases left between them. This CDR3 is built from 18 residues. The CDR3 nucleotides read TGTGCCACCAGTCCGGAACGGGACTCTCTTCCTAGCACAGATACGCAGTATTTT. Protein sequence: CATSPERDSLPSTDTQYF.

The V and J genes are TRBV7-9 and TRBJ1-4, with 8 positions matching TRBD1. The junction had 9 bases not matched to a gene; V was cut back by 5 bases and J by 7 bases. This CDR3 is 15 amino acids long. CDR1 is SEHNR and CDR2 is FQNEAQ in the germline V gene (reference sequence). CDR3 amino acids: CASSAGQGVGEKLFF. The CDR3 DNA follows: TGTGCCAGCAGCGCCGGACAGGGAGTGGGTGAAAAACTGTTTTTT.

This clone was seen only a few times. This chain uses TRBV7-9 with TRBJ1-2; D is perhaps TRBD1 (5 bases). The CDR3 is made up of 14 amino acids. The germline V gene encodes CDR1 SEHNR and CDR2 FQNEAQ (reference sequence). V shed 1 base and J shed 8 bases, with 14 bases lying between them. The CDR3 protein is CASSLVVPTEGYTF. CDR3 DNA: TGTGCCAGCAGCTTAGTAGTACCGACAGAGGGCTACACCTTC.

Turning to this clone: A junction end diverges from the germline sequence, so it may reflect a read error. The chain uses TRBV2 and TRBJ2-7, with D perhaps matching TRBD1 (6 bases). Germline CDR1 and CDR2: SNHLY and FYNNEI. The CDR3 has 14 residues. In DNA form, the CDR3 reads TGTGCCAGCAGTAAAGCGACAGGCTCCTACGAGCAGTACTTC. Amino acid sequence: CASSKATGSYEQYF.

Comment on this clone: A much larger clone sits a single nucleotide away, making a read error possible. The rearrangement joins TRBV5-4 to TRBJ2-5, with 7 bases matching TRBD1. The junction had 3 bases not matched to a gene; V was cut back by 4 bases and J by 0 bases. The CDR3 is made up of 14 amino acids. The germline V gene encodes CDR1 SGHNT and CDR2 YYREEE (reference sequence). CDR3 nucleotides: TGTGCCAGCAGCCTGACAGGGTACCAAGAGACCCAGTACTTC. Amino acids: CASSLTGYQETQYF.

The chain links TRBV5-4 to TRBJ2-7, with 10 bases identical to TRBD1. The CDR3 totals 14 residues. The germline V gene has CDR1 SGHNT and CDR2 YYREEE (reference sequence). The V and J ends lost 5 bases and 1 base, in that order; junction bases with no gene match: 3. CDR3 residues: CASSPGQGSYEQYF. The CDR3 DNA reads as TGTGCCAGCAGTCCGGGACAGGGGTCCTACGAGCAGTACTTC. The variable domain in full, completed from reference TRBV5-4 and TRBJ2-7, reads ETGVTQSPTHLIKTRGQQVTLRCSSQSGHNTVSWYQQALGQGPQFIFQYYREEENGRGNFPPRFSGLQFPNYSSELNVNALELDDSALYLCASSPGQGSYEQYFGPGTRLTVT.

In DNA form, the CDR3 reads TGTGCCAGCAGTGTTAGCTCTGGAAACACCATATATTTT. Residues: CASSVSSGNTIYF. The chain combines TRBV2 with TRBJ1-3; no clear D gene. The CDR3 contains 13 residues. The V gene lost 4 bases and the J gene lost 0 bases, with 4 bases spanning the gap. Germline V gene sequence: CDR1 SNHLY, CDR2 FYNNEI.

This chain's CDR3 is CASTQQGRRGYTF. The CDR3 DNA follows: TGTGCCAGTACCCAACAGGGCCGTAGGGGCTACACCTTC. The V call is TRBV19, the J call TRBJ1-2; weak D call: TRBD1 (6 bases). The CDR3 extends over 13 amino acids. The V gene lost 7 bases and the J gene lost 8 bases, with 17 bases spanning the gap. Per germline, CDR1 LNHDA and CDR2 SQIVND (reference sequence).

The chain carries TRBV9 and TRBJ2-7, with 10 bases that match TRBD2. Germline-derived CDR1 and CDR2 are SGDLS and YYNGEE. The CDR3 length is 16 residues. J gave up 0 bases and V 4 bases, and 7 bases lay outside the gene matches. For the CDR3, the DNA is TGTGCCAGCAGCAACCAGCGGGGGGGAAGCTCCTACGAGCAGTACTTC. Encoded protein: CASSNQRGGSSYEQYF.

The chain employs TRBV7-8 and TRBJ2-1; TRBD2 is a possible D gene (5 bases). This CDR3 has 14 amino acids. In germline, CDR1 is SGHVS, CDR2 FQNEAQ. The ends were cut back, 5 bases at V and 2 bases at J, with 10 bases in the middle. The CDR3 region has the DNA TGTGCCAGCAGCCCGGAGCGGACCTACAATGAGCAGTTCTTC. It is translated as CASSPERTYNEQFF.

The genes are TRBV2 and TRBJ2-7; the match to TRBD1 covers 10 bases. V lost 2 bases, J lost 5 bases, and 9 bases stayed unmatched. Germline assignment: CDR1 SNHLY and CDR2 FYNNEI. The CDR3 runs 16 residues. In DNA form, the CDR3 reads TGTGCCAGCAGTGAATCTGGACAGGGGGGACTCGACGAGCAGTACTTC. Its translation: CASSESGQGGLDEQYF.

The chain carries TRBV6-5 and TRBJ1-5, with D tentatively TRBD1 (6 bases). The germline CDR1 and CDR2 sequences are MNHEY and SVGAGI. The germline V and J ends were trimmed by 8 bases and 3 bases, with 11 bases remaining between them. The length of the CDR3 is 13 residues. CDR3 DNA sequence: TGTGCCAGCCACGGACAGAACAATCAGCCCCAGCATTTT. This encodes CASHGQNNQPQHF.

The chain is built from TRBV14 and TRBJ2-1, with TRBD2 matching over 8 bases. The V segment lost 3 bases and the J segment 4 bases; nucleotides outside the gene matches: 11. The CDR3 spans 17 residues. Looked up from germline, CDR1 is SGHDN and CDR2 is FVKESK. CDR3 DNA: TGTGCCAGCAGCCACTTACCGGGACTAGGGGCGTACAATGAGCAGTTCTTC. Translating it yields CASSHLPGLGAYNEQFF.